The 30 T cell receptor beta chains in this list originate from one sample, sequenced in a study of T cell responses to AZD1222 COVID-19 vaccine (dated by TCRdb to about 2021). The time point label on this specimen signifies: baseline before first vaccination. Receptors were amplified or captured by the immunoSEQ multiplex PCR assay. TCRdb took this table from immuneACCESS and kept in-frame rearrangements with V and J called. Such tables lack part of the clones; where checked against another copy, unresolved V genes explain under half of the gap, and the rest is unexplained. Counted in this sample were 130,000 to 150,000 clones; 91% of them appeared once. 4% to 6% of the sample belongs to the ten largest clones. The specimen comprised peripheral blood, sampled on day 0 of AZD1222 vaccination. The source of these receptors is an adult in good health.

This sequence joins TRBV18 and TRBJ2-2; D tentatively reads TRBD1 or TRBD2 (5 bases each). V was pared by 2 bases and J by 3 bases, with 7 bases between. Per the germline V gene, CDR1 is KGHSH and CDR2 is LQKENI. The CDR3 has 14 amino acids. The CDR3 region has the DNA TGTGCCAGCTCACCAGGGACGGACACCGGGGAGCTGTTTTTT. Encoded protein: CASSPGTDTGELFF.

V gene TRBV2 combines with J gene TRBJ2-1, with TRBD1 matching 9 bases. V lost 6 bases and J lost 0; bases outside the gene matches: 12. The CDR3 runs 18 residues. Germline V CDR1 and CDR2: SNHLY, FYNNEI. CDR3 amino acids: CASRPGQGFRSSYNEQFF. In DNA form, the CDR3 reads TGTGCCAGCAGACCCGGACAGGGGTTTAGAAGCTCCTACAATGAGCAGTTCTTC.

The chain couples TRBV21-1 to TRBJ2-3; the table's D call TRBD1 went unverified against the DNA. TRBV21-1 is described as a pseudogene. The CDR3 spans 12 residues. CDR3 amino acids: CASSKGADTQYF. The CDR3 DNA reads as TGTGCCAGCAGCAAAGGGGCGGATACGCAGTATTTT.

The CDR3 nucleotides are TGTGCCAGCAGTCACGACAGGGAAGGGTATGAAAAACTGTTTTTT. Its protein product is CASSHDREGYEKLFF. The gene calls are TRBV6-4 and TRBJ1-4; 7 positions match TRBD1. J was trimmed by 6 bases and V by 5 bases; bases with no gene match: 9. The germline CDR1 and CDR2 sequences are MRHNA and SNTAGT. This CDR3 has 15 amino acids.

In DNA, the CDR3 is TGTGCCAGAGGGGACAATCCTCAAGAGACCCAGTACTTC. Translating it yields CARGDNPQETQYF. The chain combines TRBV5-4 with TRBJ2-5; D possibly corresponds to TRBD1 (6 bases). Trimming shortened V by 8 bases and J by 2 bases, and 13 bases separated the two germline ends. The CDR3 has 13 residues. The germline V gene encodes CDR1 SGHNT and CDR2 YYREEE (reference sequence). Full variable domain (missing parts from reference TRBV5-4 and TRBJ2-5): ETGVTQSPTHLIKTRGQQVTLRCSSQSGHNTVSWYQQALGQGPQFIFQYYREEENGRGNFPPRFSGLQFPNYSSELNVNALELDDSALYLCARGDNPQETQYFGPGTRLLVL.

The sample holds a few counts of this clone. The chain employs TRBV28 and TRBJ1-4; TRBD1 matches at 7 bases. Germline CDR1 MDHEN, CDR2 SYDVKM. V shed 7 bases and J 8 bases; nucleotides not matched to a gene: 16. The length of the CDR3 is 16 residues. CDR3 DNA sequence: TGTGCCAGCACCCCCTTGGGCTCCAGGGGGGAGGAAAAACTGTTTTTT. Amino acids: CASTPLGSRGEEKLFF.

The chain has TRBV25-1 and TRBJ1-4; D is possibly TRBD1 (6 bases). Trimming took off 6 bases at V and 6 bases at J, with 14 bases between the two ends. This CDR3 region has 14 residues. Germline V gene sequence: CDR1 MGHDK, CDR2 SYGVNS. CDR3 in amino acids: CASRGAGEHEKLFF. Written as DNA, the CDR3 is TGTGCCAGCAGGGGAGCAGGGGAACATGAAAAACTGTTTTTT. Supplemented by reference TRBV25-1 and TRBJ1-4, the full variable domain reads EADIYQTPRYLVIGTGKKITLECSQTMGHDKMYWYQQDPGMELHLIHYSYGVNSTEKGDLSSESTVSRIRTEHFPLTLESARPSHTSQYLCASRGAGEHEKLFFGSGTQLSVL.

The chain carries TRBV5-1 and TRBJ1-3; 8 nucleotides agree with TRBD1. Trimming cost V 4 bases and J 0 bases; bases outside gene matches: 3. The CDR3 has 15 amino acids. Germline CDR1 SGHRS, CDR2 YFSETQ. DNA for the CDR3: TGCGCCAGCAGCCCAGGGACAGGCTCTGGAAACACCATATATTTT. Amino acids: CASSPGTGSGNTIYF.

The chain is built from TRBV24-1 and TRBJ2-3; D not certain. Trimming removed 1 base from V and 3 bases from J, with 7 bases in between. CDR3 length: 14 amino acids. The germline V gene has CDR1 KGHDR and CDR2 SFDVKD. The CDR3 DNA follows: TGTGCCACCAGTGATTTCAGAGTTACAGATACGCAGTATTTT. It is translated as CATSDFRVTDTQYF.

The sample holds a few counts of this clone. The rearrangement joins TRBV6-6 to TRBJ1-1; D ambiguous. Germline V CDR1 and CDR2: MNHNY, SVGAGI (reference sequence). V lost 2 bases and J lost 6, with 10 bases in between. The CDR3 covers 13 residues. The CDR3 spells CASSYTQSAEAFF. The CDR3 nucleotides are TGTGCCAGCAGTTACACCCAGAGCGCTGAAGCTTTCTTT.

This sequence joins TRBV27 and TRBJ1-5, with a possible D match to TRBD1 (5 bases). The ends were cut back, 3 bases at V and 7 bases at J, with 13 bases in the middle. The CDR3 sequence is 14 residues long. Germline V CDR1 and CDR2: MNHEY, SMNVEV (reference sequence). Here the CDR3 DNA reads TGTGCCAGCAGTTTGATGGGGGAGAACCAGCCCCAGCATTTT. Residues: CASSLMGENQPQHF.

The CDR3 DNA reads as TGTGCCAGCAGCTTACACGGACGAGGGGAGAATGAGCAGTTCTTC. This sequence encodes CASSLHGRGENEQFF. The V and J genes are TRBV11-3 and TRBJ2-1; D possibly matches TRBD1 or TRBD2 (5 bases each). CDR1 and CDR2 from the germline V gene are SGHNT and YENEEA. V shed 2 bases and J shed 7 bases, with 15 bases lying between them. CDR3 length: 15 residues.

This chain joins TRBV18 and TRBJ2-1; 9 bases map to TRBD2. The V segment lost 0 bases and the J segment 9 bases; nucleotides outside the gene matches: 3. CDR3 length equals 14 residues. Germline CDR1 reads KGHSH; CDR2 reads LQKENI. The CDR3 DNA follows: TGTGCCAGCTCACCACCGGGACTAGCAACTGAGCAGTTCTTC. Encoded protein: CASSPPGLATEQFF. Looking up the rest from reference TRBV18 and TRBJ2-1 gives the full variable domain: NAGVMQNPRHLVRRRGQEARLRCSPMKGHSHVYWYRQLPEEGLKFMVYLQKENIIDESGMPKERFSAEFPKEGPSILRIQQVVRGDSAAYFCASSPPGLATEQFFGPGTRLTVL.

This chain connects TRBV28 to TRBJ2-1, with D maybe TRBD2 (6 bases). Germline V lookup: CDR1 MDHEN, CDR2 SYDVKM. V was clipped by 1 base and J by 1 base, with 11 bases between them. There are 16 residues in the CDR3. CDR3 region: CASSLSGVISYNEQFF. The CDR3 DNA is TGTGCCAGCAGTTTATCGGGAGTAATATCCTACAATGAGCAGTTCTTC.

This chain joins TRBV10-3 and TRBJ2-3; TRBD2 matches at 7 bases. Germline CDR1 reads ENHRY; CDR2 reads SYGVKD. Trimming at V came to 7 bases and at J to 1 base, leaving 5 bases not matched to a gene. The CDR3 is made up of 14 amino acids. CDR3 DNA sequence: TGTGCCATCAACCGGGGGGATGGCACAGATACGCAGTATTTT. It specifies CAINRGDGTDTQYF.

The rearrangement links TRBV14 to TRBJ2-7; no clear D. Trimming removed 2 bases at V and 5 bases at J, with 10 bases between. CDR1 is SGHDN, CDR2 FVKESK, per germline. The CDR3 sequence is 13 residues long. In DNA, the CDR3 is TGTGCCAGCAGCCAAAAAGGGAACGACGAGCAGTACTTC. This gives the protein CASSQKGNDEQYF.

Concerning this clone: The same CDR3 arises from other DNA sequences in this sample as well. The chain carries TRBV7-6 and TRBJ2-1, with D maybe TRBD2 (5 bases). CDR3 length equals 16 residues. In germline, CDR1 is SGHVS, CDR2 FNYEAQ. With 1 base removed from V and 1 base from J, the gap between germline ends came to 11 bases. The CDR3 coding sequence is TGTGCCAGCAGCTTAGTCGCGGGTGGTTCCTACAATGAGCAGTTCTTC. Its protein is CASSLVAGGSYNEQFF.

This clone was detected only once. The same CDR3 is also encoded by other DNA sequences in this sample. The J gene is TRBJ1-1, the V gene TRBV7-8, with D hard to call. In germline, CDR1 is SGHVS, CDR2 FQNEAQ. V lost 5 bases and J 1 base, leaving 5 bases between the germline ends. The CDR3 covers 12 residues. CDR3 sequence (DNA): TGTGCCAGCAGCCCACCGAACACTGAAGCTTTCTTT. It encodes CASSPPNTEAFF.

The genes are TRBV14 and TRBJ1-1; D is unresolved. Deletions cut 0 bases from V and 1 base from J, with 12 bases between. The length of the CDR3 is 16 residues. Germline V gives CDR1 SGHDN, CDR2 FVKESK. The CDR3 is CASSQDLEGGNTEAFF. The CDR3 DNA follows: TGTGCCAGCAGCCAAGATCTTGAGGGAGGGAACACTGAAGCTTTCTTT.

The chain joins TRBV6-1 to TRBJ1-4, with a tentative D call TRBD1 (6 bases). The V gene lost 1 base and the J gene lost 8 bases, with 14 bases spanning the gap. Looked up from germline, CDR1 is MNHNS and CDR2 is SASEGT. The length of the CDR3 is 15 residues. The CDR3 DNA reads TGTGCCAGCAGTGAAGGGGGCCAGGGGTTCGAAAAACTGTTTTTT. Amino acid sequence: CASSEGGQGFEKLFF.

The gene calls are TRBV27 and TRBJ1-3; unclear D gene. CDR1 is MNHEY and CDR2 is SMNVEV in the germline V gene (reference sequence). V lost 5 bases to trimming and J lost 2 bases, with 10 bases between them. The CDR3 consists of 14 residues. The CDR3 sequence is CASSPLRAGNTIYF. In nucleotides, the CDR3 is TGTGCCAGCAGTCCCCTACGGGCTGGAAACACCATATATTTT.

The rearrangement uses TRBV5-1 and TRBJ2-5; TRBD1 is a possible D gene (6 bases). The length of the CDR3 is 15 residues. Trimming stripped 0 bases from V and 5 bases from J, with 14 bases between. Germline CDR1 reads SGHRS; CDR2 reads YFSETQ. The CDR3 loop is CASSLDEGVRETQYF. The DNA for the CDR3 is TGCGCCAGCAGCTTGGATGAGGGGGTTCGTGAGACCCAGTACTTC.

This chain uses TRBV24-1 with TRBJ2-1; 7 bases fit TRBD2. This CDR3 is built from 14 residues. Per the germline V gene, CDR1 is KGHDR and CDR2 is SFDVKD. The V gene end was trimmed by 9 bases and the J gene end by 6 bases; junction bases not matched to a gene: 10. The CDR3 bases are TGTGCCACCGGGGGGGGACTTGGACGCAATGAGCAGTTCTTC. As protein: CATGGGLGRNEQFF.

This clone was recorded once. This sequence joins TRBV4-2 and TRBJ1-1, with D possibly TRBD1 on 5 matching bases. The germline CDR1 and CDR2 sequences are LGHNA and YNFKEQ. Deletions cut 1 base from V and 4 bases from J, with 7 bases between. CDR3 length: 13 residues. This CDR3 is CASSQVGGTEAFF. The CDR3 coding sequence is TGTGCCAGCAGCCAAGTGGGGGGCACTGAAGCTTTCTTT.

This clone was counted a few times. The chain employs TRBV28 and TRBJ1-2; TRBD1 might be the D (6 bases). Trimming took off 11 bases at V and 0 bases at J, with 25 bases between the two ends. The germline V gene encodes CDR1 MDHEN and CDR2 SYDVKM. There are 17 residues in the CDR3. Here the CDR3 reads CAVNRDIRRGTNYGYTF. For the CDR3, the DNA is TGTGCCGTGAACCGGGACATCCGGCGGGGTACTAACTATGGCTACACCTTC.

This chain joins TRBV2 and TRBJ2-1; no firm D call. The germline CDR1 and CDR2 sequences are SNHLY and FYNNEI. V was clipped by 6 bases and J by 8 bases, with 14 bases between them. The CDR3 totals 13 residues. The CDR3 DNA reads as TGTGCCAGCAGGGCTGATCAATACGATGAGCAGTTCTTC. It yields the protein CASRADQYDEQFF.

V is TRBV2 and J is TRBJ1-2; D remains unclear. The V and J ends lost 4 bases and 4 bases respectively, with 10 bases between them. The CDR3 runs to 13 residues. Per germline, CDR1 SNHLY and CDR2 FYNNEI. The DNA of the CDR3 is TGTGCCAGCAGTGTATACGCTAGCTATGGCTACACCTTC. It is translated as CASSVYASYGYTF.

The chain carries TRBV5-4 and TRBJ2-2; no firm D call. The CDR3 covers 14 residues. Germline values: CDR1 SGHNT, CDR2 YYREEE (reference sequence). V was cut by 0 bases and J by 4 bases, with 7 bases left in between. CDR3 nucleotide sequence: TGTGCCAGCAGCTTGGCCGGTGGCACCGGGGAGCTGTTTTTT. It codes for CASSLAGGTGELFF.

The chain employs TRBV4-3 and TRBJ1-2, with 9 nucleotides matching TRBD1. This CDR3 is built from 16 residues. In germline, CDR1 is LGHNA, CDR2 YSLEER. The junction had 8 bases not matched to a gene; V was cut back by 2 bases and J by 4 bases. The CDR3 region has the DNA TGCGCCAGCAGCCAAATAACAGGGGGCGGGTTCTATGGCTACACCTTC. As protein: CASSQITGGGFYGYTF.

The rearrangement uses TRBV11-3 and TRBJ2-1; the match to TRBD2 covers 7 bases. Germline V gene sequence: CDR1 SGHNT, CDR2 YENEEA. V shed 3 bases and J 2 bases; nucleotides not matched to a gene: 1. This CDR3 comprises 14 residues. This CDR3 reads CASSFRGAYNEQFF. CDR3 DNA: TGTGCCAGCAGCTTCCGGGGGGCCTACAATGAGCAGTTCTTC.